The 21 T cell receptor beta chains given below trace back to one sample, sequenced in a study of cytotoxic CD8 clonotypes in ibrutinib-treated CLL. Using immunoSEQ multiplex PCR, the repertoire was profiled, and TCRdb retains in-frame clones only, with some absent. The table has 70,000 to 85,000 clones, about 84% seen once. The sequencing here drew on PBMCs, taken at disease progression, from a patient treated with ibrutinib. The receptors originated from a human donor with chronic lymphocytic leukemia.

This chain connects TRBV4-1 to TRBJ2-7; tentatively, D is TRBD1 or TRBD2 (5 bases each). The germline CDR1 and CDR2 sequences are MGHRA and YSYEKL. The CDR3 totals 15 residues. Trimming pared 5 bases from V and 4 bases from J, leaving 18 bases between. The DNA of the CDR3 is TGCGCCAGCAGCTTCTACTCGGGGCATTCATACGAGCAGTACTTC. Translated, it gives CASSFYSGHSYEQYF.

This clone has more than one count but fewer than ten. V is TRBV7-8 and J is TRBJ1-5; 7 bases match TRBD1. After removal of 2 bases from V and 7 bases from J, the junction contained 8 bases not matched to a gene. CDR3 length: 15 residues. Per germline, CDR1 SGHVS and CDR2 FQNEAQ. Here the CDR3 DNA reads TGTGCCAGCAGCTTACGACTACAGGGGAACCAGCCCCAGCATTTT. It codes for CASSLRLQGNQPQHF.

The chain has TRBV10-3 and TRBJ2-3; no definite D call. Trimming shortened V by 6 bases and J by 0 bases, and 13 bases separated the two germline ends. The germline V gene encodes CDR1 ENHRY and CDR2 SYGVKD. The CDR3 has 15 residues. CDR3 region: CAIRADILSTDTQYF. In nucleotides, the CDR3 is TGTGCCATCAGAGCCGACATTCTAAGCACAGATACGCAGTATTTT.

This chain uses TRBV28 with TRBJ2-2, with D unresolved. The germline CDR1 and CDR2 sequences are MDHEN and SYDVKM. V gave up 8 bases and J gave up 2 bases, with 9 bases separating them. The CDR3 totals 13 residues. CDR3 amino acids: CASSGPNTGELFF. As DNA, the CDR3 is TGTGCCAGCTCGGGCCCAAACACCGGGGAGCTGTTTTTT.

This CDR3 reads CACGRSTNEKLFF. CDR3 nucleotides: TGTGCCTGCGGGAGGAGTACTAATGAAAAACTGTTTTTT. The V and J genes are TRBV7-2 and TRBJ1-4; D gene ambiguous. Trimming left V 11 bases short and J 2 bases short, with 12 bases between. Germline-derived CDR1 and CDR2 are SGHTA and FQGNSA. This CDR3 has 13 amino acids.

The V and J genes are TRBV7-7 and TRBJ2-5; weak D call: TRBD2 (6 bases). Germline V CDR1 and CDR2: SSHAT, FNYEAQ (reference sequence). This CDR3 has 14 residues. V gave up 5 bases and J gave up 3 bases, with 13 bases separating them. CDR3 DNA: TGTGCCAGCAGCCCTGGGACTCTTAAAGAGACCCAGTACTTC. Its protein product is CASSPGTLKETQYF.

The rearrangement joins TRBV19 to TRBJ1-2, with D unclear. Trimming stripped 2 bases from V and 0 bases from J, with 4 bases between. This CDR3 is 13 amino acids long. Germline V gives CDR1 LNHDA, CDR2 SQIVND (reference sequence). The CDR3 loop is CASSITPNYGYTF. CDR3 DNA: TGTGCCAGTAGTATAACGCCTAACTATGGCTACACCTTC.

DNA of the CDR3: TGTGCCAGCAGGGAGACGGTAAAACTGTTTTTT. Amino acid sequence: CASRETVKLFF. The chain recombines TRBV28 with TRBJ1-4; D gene ambiguous. The V gene lost 6 bases and the J gene lost 10 bases, with 9 bases spanning the gap. This CDR3 region has 11 residues. Germline V gene data show CDR1 as MDHEN and CDR2 as SYDVKM.

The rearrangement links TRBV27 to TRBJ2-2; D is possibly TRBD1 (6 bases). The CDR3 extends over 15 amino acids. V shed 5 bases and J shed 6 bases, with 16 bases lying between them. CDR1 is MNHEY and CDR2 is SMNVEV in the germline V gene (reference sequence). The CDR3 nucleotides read TGTGCCAGCAGTATGGACAGTTGGGTCGCCGGGGAGCTGTTTTTT. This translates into CASSMDSWVAGELFF.

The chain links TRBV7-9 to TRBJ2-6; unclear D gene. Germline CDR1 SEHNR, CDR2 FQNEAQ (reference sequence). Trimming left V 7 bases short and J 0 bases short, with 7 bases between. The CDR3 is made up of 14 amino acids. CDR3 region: CASTLSSGANVLTF. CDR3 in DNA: TGTGCCAGCACGCTTAGCTCTGGGGCCAACGTCCTGACTTTC.

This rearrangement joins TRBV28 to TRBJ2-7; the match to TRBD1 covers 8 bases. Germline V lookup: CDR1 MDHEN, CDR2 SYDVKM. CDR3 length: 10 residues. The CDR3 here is CGTGRNEQYF. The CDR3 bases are TGTGGGACAGGGCGAAACGAGCAGTACTTC.

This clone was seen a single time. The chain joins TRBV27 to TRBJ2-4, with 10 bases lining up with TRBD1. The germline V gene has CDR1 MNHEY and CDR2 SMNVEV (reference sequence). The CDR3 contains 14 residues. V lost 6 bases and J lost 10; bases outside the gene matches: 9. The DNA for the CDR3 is TGTGCCAGCAGCCGGGACAGGGGCCGGGGTATTCAGTACTTC. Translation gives CASSRDRGRGIQYF.

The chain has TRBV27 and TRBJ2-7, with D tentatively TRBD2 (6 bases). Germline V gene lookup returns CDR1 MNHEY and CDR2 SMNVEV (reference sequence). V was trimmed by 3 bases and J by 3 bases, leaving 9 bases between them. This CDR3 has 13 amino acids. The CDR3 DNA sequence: TGTGCCAGCAGTTTCGGGGGTTTCTACGAGCAGTACTTC. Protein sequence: CASSFGGFYEQYF.

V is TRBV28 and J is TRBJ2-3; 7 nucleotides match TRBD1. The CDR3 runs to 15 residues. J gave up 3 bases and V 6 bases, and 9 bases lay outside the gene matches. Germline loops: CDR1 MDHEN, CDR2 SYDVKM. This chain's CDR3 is CASSLGDSTTDTQYF. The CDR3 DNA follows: TGTGCCAGCAGCCTAGGGGACAGCACTACAGATACGCAGTATTTT.

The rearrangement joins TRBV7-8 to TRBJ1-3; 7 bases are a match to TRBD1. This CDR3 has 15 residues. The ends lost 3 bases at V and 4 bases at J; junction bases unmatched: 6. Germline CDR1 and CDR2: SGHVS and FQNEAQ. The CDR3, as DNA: TGTGCCAGCAGCTTGATGGACAGGCGGGGAAACACCATATATTTT. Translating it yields CASSLMDRRGNTIYF.

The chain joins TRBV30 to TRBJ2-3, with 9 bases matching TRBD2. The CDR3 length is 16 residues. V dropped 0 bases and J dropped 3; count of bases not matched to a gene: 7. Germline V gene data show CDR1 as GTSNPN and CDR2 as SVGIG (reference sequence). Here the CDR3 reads CAWSVPGAGGTDTQYF. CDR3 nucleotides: TGTGCCTGGAGTGTACCCGGGGCGGGAGGGACAGATACGCAGTATTTT.

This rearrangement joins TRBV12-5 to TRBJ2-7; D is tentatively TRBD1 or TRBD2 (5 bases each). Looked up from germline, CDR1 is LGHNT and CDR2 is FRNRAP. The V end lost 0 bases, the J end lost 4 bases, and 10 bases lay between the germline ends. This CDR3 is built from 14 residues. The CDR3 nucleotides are TGTGCTAGTGGTTTGGTAGCTGGGGGTTACGAGCAGTACTTC. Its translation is CASGLVAGGYEQYF. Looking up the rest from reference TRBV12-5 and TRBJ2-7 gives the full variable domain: DARVTQTPRHKVTEMGQEVTMRCQPILGHNTVFWYRQTMMQGLELLAYFRNRAPLDDSGMPKDRFSAEMPDATLATLKIQPSEPRDSAVYFCASGLVAGGYEQYFGPGTRLTVT.

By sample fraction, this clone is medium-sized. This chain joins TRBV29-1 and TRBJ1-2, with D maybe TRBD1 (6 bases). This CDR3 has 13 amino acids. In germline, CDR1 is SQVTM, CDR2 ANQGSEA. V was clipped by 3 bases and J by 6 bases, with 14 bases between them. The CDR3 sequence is CSVETQGLNGYTF. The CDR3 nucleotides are TGCAGCGTTGAGACCCAGGGGTTGAATGGCTACACCTTC. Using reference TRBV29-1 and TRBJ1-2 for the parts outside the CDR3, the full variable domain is SAVISQKPSRDICQRGTSLTIQCQVDSQVTMMFWYRQQPGQSLTLIATANQGSEATYESGFVIDKFPISRPNLTFSTLTVSNMSPEDSSIYLCSVETQGLNGYTFGSGTRLTVV.

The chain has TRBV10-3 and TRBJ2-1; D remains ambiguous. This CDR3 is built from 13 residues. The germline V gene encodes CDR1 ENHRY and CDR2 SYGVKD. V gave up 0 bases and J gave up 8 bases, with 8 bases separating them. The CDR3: CAISESSWHEQFF. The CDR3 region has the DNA TGTGCCATCAGTGAGTCTAGCTGGCATGAGCAGTTCTTC.

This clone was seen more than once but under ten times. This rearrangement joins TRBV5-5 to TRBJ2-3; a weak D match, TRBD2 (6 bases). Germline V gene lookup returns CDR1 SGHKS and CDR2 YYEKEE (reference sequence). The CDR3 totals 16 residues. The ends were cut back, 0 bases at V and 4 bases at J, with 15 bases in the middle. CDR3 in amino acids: CASSLGYAGSADTQYF. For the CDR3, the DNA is TGTGCCAGCAGCTTGGGATATGCCGGGAGCGCAGATACGCAGTATTTT.

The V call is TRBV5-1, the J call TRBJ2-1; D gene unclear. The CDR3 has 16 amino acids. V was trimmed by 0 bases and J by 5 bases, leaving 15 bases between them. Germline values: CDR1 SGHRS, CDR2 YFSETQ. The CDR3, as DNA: TGCGCCAGCAGCTTGGTTTTTGGTCTAGTGAACAATGAGCAGTTCTTC. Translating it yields CASSLVFGLVNNEQFF.